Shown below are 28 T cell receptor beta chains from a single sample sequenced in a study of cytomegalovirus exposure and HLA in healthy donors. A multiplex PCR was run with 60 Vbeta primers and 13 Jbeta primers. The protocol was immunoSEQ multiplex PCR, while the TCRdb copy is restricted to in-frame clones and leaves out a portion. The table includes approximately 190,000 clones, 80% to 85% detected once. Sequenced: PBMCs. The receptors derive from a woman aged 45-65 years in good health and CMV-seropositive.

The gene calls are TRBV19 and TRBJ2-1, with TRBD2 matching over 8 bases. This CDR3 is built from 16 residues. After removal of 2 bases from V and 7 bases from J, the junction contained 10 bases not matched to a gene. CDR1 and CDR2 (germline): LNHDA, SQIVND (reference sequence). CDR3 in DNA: TGTGCCAGTAGTATATATGGACTAGCAAAGGGGAATGAGCAGTTCTTC. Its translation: CASSIYGLAKGNEQFF.

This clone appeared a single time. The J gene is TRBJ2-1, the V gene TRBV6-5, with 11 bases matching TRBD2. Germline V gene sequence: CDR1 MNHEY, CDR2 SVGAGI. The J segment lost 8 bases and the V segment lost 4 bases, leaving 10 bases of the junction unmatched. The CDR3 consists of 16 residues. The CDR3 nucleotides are TGTGCCAGCAGTTCGGCCCAGCTAGCGGGGGGAGATGAGCAGTTCTTC. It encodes CASSSAQLAGGDEQFF.

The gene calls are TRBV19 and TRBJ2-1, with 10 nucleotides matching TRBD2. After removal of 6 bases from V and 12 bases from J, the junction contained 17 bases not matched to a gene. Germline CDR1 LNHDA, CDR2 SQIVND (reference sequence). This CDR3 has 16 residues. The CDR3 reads CASSKTLAGDTPGQFF. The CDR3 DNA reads TGTGCCAGTAGCAAAACTCTAGCGGGAGATACCCCCGGGCAGTTCTTC.

The CDR3 sequence is CAISESRQGAGEQFF. DNA for the CDR3: TGTGCCATCAGTGAGTCGAGGCAGGGGGCAGGTGAGCAGTTCTTC. The rearrangement uses TRBV10-3 and TRBJ2-1, with 8 bases matching TRBD1. This CDR3 has 15 residues. V lost 0 bases to trimming and J lost 9 bases; unmatched junction nucleotides: 7. CDR1 and CDR2 from the germline V gene are ENHRY and SYGVKD.

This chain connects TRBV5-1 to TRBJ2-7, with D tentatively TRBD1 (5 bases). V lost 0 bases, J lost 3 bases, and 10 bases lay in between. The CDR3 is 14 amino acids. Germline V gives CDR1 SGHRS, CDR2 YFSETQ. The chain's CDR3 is CASSLAQAGYEQYF. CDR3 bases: TGCGCCAGCAGCTTGGCACAGGCCGGCTACGAGCAGTACTTC. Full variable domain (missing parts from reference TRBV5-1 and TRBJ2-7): KAGVTQTPRYLIKTRGQQVTLSCSPISGHRSVSWYQQTPGQGLQFLFEYFSETQRNKGNFPGRFSGRQFSNSRSEMNVSTLELGDSALYLCASSLAQAGYEQYFGPGTRLTVT.

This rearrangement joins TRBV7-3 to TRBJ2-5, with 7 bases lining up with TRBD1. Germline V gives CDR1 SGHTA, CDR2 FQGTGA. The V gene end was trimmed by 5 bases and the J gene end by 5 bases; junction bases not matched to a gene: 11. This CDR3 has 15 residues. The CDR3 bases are TGTGCCAGCAGCCCCCGACAGGGCGCCAGCGAGACCCAGTACTTC. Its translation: CASSPRQGASETQYF.

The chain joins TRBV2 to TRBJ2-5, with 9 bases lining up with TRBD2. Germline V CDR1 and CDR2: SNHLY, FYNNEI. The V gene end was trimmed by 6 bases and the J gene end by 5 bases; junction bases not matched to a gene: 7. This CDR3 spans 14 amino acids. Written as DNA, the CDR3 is TGTGCCAGCAGAGGGGGGACTAGCTCCGAGACCCAGTACTTC. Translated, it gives CASRGGTSSETQYF.

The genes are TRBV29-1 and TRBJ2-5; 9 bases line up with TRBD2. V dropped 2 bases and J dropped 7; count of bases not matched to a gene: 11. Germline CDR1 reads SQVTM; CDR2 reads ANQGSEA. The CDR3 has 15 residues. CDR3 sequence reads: CSVENLAGGEGTQYF. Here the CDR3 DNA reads TGCAGCGTTGAAAATCTGGCGGGAGGGGAGGGGACCCAGTACTTC.

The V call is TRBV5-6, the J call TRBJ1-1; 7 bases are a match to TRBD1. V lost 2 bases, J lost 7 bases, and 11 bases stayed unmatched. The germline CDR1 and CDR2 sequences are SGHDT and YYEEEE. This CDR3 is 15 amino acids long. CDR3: CASSLQSTTGVEAFF. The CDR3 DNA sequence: TGTGCCAGCAGCTTACAATCTACCACAGGGGTTGAAGCTTTCTTT.

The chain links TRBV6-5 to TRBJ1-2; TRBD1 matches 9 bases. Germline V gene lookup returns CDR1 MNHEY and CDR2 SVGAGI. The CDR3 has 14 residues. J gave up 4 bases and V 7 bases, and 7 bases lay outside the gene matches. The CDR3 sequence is CASTKQGAGYGYTF. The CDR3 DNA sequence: TGTGCCAGCACCAAACAGGGGGCCGGCTATGGCTACACCTTC.

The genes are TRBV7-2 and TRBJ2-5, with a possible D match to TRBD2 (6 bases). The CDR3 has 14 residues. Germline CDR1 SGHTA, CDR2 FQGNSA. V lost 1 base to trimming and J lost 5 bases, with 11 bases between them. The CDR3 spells CASSLGREWETQYF. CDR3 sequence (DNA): TGTGCCAGCAGCTTAGGGAGGGAGTGGGAGACCCAGTACTTC.

CDR3 nucleotides: TGTGCCAGCTCACCGGTAGAAGAGACCCAGTACTTC. Protein sequence: CASSPVEETQYF. The V and J genes are TRBV18 and TRBJ2-5; D is unclear. This CDR3 contains 12 residues. The V and J ends lost 3 bases and 3 bases respectively, with 5 bases between them. Germline CDR1 is KGHSH and CDR2 is LQKENI.

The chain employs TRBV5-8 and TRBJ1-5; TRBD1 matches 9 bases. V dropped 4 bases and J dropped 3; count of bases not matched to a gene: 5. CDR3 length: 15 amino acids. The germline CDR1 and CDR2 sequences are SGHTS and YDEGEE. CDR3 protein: CASSNGQGYNQPQHF. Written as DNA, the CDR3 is TGTGCCAGCAGCAACGGACAGGGGTACAATCAGCCCCAGCATTTT. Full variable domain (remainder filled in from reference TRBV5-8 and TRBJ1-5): EAGVTQSPTHLIKTRGQQATLRCSPISGHTSVYWYQQALGLGLQFLLWYDEGEERNRGNFPPRFSGRQFPNYSSELNVNALELEDSALYLCASSNGQGYNQPQHFGDGTRLSIL.

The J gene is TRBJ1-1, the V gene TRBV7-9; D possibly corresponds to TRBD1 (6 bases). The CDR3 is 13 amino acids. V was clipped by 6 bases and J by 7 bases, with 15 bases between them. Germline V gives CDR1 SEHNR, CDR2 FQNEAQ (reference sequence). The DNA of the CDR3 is TGTGCCAGCAGACCCCGAGGGGGAAATGAAGCTTTCTTT. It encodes CASRPRGGNEAFF.

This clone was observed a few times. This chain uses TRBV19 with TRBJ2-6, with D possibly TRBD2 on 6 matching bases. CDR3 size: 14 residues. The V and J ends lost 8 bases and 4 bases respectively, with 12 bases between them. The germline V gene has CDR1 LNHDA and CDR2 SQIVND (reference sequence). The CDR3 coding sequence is TGTGCCAGTTCTCAGGGAGGAGGGGCCAACGTCCTGACTTTC. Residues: CASSQGGGANVLTF.

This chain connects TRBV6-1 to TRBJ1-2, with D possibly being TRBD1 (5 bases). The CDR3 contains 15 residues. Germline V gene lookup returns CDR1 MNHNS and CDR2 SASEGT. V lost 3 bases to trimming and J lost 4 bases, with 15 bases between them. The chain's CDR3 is CASSDKGALLYGYTF. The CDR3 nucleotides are TGTGCCAGCAGTGATAAAGGGGCCCTACTCTATGGCTACACCTTC.

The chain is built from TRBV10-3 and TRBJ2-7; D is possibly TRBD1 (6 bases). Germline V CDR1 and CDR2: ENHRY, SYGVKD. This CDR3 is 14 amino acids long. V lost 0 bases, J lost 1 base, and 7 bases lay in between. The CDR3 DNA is TGTGCCATCAGTGAGTCCGGACAGTCCTACGAGCAGTACTTC. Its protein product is CAISESGQSYEQYF.

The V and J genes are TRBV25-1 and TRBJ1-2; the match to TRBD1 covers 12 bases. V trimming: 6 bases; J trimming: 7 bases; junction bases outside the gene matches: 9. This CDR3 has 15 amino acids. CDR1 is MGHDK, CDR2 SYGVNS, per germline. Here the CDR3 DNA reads TGTGCCAGCAGCGGACGGGACAGGGGGCCTAGTGGCTACACCTTC. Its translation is CASSGRDRGPSGYTF.

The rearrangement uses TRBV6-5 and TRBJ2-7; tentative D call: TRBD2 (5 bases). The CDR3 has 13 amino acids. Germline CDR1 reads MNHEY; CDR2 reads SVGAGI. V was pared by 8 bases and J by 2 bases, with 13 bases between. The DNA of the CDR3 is TGTGCCAGCCGTGCGGGCAGAGCCTACGAGCAGTACTTC. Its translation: CASRAGRAYEQYF.

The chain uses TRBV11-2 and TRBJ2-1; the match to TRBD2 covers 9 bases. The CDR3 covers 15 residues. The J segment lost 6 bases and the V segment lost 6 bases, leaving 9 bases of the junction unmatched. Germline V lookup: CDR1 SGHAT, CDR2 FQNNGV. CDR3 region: CASSLTSGLSNEQFF. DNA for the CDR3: TGTGCCAGCAGTTTAACTAGCGGGCTTTCCAATGAGCAGTTCTTC.

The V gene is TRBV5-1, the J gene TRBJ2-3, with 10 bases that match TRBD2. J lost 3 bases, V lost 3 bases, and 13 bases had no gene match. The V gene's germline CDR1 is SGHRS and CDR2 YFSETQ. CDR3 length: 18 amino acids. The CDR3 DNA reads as TGCGCCAGCAGCTCCCCCCCGCGGGATAGCGGGGGGACAGATACGCAGTATTTT. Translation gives CASSSPPRDSGGTDTQYF. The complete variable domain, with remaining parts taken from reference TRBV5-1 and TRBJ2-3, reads KAGVTQTPRYLIKTRGQQVTLSCSPISGHRSVSWYQQTPGQGLQFLFEYFSETQRNKGNFPGRFSGRQFSNSRSEMNVSTLELGDSALYLCASSSPPRDSGGTDTQYFGPGTRLTVL.

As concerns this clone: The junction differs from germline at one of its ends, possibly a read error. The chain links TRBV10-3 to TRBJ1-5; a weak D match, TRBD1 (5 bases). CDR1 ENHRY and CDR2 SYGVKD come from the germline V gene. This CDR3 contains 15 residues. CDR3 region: CAVSETADSNQPQHF. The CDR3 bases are TGTGCCGTCAGTGAGACAGCTGATAGCAATCAGCCCCAGCATTTT.

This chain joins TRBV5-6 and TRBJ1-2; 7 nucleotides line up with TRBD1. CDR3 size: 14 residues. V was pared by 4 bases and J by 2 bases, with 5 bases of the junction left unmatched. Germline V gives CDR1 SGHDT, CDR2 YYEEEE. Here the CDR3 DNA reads TGTGCCAGCAGCCCCGGGACAGCAAACTATGGCTACACCTTC. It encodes CASSPGTANYGYTF.

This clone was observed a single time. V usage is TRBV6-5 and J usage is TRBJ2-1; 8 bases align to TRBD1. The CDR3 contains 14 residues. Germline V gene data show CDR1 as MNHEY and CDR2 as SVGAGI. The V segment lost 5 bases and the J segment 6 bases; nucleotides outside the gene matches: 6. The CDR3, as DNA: TGTGCCAGCAGTGTGGACAGGGAAGGCAATGAGCAGTTCTTC. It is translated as CASSVDREGNEQFF.

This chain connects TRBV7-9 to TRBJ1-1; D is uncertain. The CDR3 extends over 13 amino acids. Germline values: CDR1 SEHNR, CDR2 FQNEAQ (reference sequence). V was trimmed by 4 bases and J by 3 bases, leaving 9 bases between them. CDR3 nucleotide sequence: TGTGCCAGCAGCTCGGGTGGTGACACTGAAGCTTTCTTT. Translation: CASSSGGDTEAFF. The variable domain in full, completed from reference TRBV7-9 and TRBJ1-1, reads DTGVSQNPRHKITKRGQNVTFRCDPISEHNRLYWYRQTLGQGPEFLTYFQNEAQLEKSRLLSDRFSAERPKGSFSTLEIQRTEQGDSAMYLCASSSGGDTEAFFGQGTRLTVV.

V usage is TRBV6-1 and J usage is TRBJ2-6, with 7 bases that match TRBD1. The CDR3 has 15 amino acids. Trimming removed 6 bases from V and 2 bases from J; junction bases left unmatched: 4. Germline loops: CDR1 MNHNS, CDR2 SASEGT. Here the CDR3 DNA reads TGTGCCAGCAGCCACACAGGGGCTGGGGCCAACGTCCTGACTTTC. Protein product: CASSHTGAGANVLTF.

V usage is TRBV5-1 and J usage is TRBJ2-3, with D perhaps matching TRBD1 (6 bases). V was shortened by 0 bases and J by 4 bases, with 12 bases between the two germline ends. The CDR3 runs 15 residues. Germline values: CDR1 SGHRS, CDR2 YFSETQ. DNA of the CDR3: TGCGCCAGCAGCTTGGTGCAGGGGTCTTCAGATACGCAGTATTTT. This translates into CASSLVQGSSDTQYF. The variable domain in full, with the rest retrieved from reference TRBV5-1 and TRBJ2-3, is KAGVTQTPRYLIKTRGQQVTLSCSPISGHRSVSWYQQTPGQGLQFLFEYFSETQRNKGNFPGRFSGRQFSNSRSEMNVSTLELGDSALYLCASSLVQGSSDTQYFGPGTRLTVL.

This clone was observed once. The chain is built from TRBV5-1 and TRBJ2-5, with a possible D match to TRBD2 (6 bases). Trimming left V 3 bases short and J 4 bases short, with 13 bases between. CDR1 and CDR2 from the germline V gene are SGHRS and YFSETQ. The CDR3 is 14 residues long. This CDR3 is CASSWDLAIETQYF. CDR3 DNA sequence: TGCGCCAGCAGCTGGGACTTAGCGATAGAGACCCAGTACTTC.